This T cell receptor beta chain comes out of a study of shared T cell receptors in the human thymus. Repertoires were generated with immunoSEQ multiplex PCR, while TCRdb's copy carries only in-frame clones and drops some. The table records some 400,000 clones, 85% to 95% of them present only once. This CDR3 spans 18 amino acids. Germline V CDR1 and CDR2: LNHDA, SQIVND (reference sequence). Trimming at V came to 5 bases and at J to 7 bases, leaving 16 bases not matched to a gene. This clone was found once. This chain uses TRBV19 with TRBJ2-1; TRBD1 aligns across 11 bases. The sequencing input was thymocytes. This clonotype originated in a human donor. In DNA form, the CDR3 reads TGTGCCAGTAGTGCCCGGGCAGGACAGGGGGCGCGTGTGAATGAGCAGTTCTTC. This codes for CASSARAGQGARVNEQFF.